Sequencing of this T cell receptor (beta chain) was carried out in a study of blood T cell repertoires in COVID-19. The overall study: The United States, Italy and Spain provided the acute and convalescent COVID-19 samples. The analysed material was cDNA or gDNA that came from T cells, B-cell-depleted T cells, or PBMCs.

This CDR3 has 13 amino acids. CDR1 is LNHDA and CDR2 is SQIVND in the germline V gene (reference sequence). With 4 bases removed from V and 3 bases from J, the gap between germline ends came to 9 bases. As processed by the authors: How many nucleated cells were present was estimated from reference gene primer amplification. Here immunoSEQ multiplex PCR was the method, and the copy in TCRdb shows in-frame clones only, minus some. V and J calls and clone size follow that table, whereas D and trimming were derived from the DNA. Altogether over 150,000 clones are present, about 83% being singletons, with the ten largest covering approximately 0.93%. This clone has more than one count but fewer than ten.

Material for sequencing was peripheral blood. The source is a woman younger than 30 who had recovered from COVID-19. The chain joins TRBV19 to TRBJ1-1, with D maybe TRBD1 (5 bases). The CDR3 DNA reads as TGTGCCAGTAGTAATCAGGGTGACACTGAAGCTTTCTTT. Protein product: CASSNQGDTEAFF.